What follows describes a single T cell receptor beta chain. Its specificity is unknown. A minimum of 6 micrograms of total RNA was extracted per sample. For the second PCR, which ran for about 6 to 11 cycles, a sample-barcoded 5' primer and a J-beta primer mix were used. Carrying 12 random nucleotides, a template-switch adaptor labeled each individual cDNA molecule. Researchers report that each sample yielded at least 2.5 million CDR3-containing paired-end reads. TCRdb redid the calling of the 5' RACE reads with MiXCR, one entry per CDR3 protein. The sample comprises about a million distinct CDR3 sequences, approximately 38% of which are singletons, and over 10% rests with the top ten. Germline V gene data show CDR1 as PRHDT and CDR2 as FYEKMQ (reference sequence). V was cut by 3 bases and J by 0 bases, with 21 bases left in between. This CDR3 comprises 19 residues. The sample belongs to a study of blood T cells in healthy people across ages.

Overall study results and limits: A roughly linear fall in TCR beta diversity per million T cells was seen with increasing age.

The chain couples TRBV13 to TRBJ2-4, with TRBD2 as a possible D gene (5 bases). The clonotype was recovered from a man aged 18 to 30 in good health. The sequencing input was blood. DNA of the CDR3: TGTGCCAGCAGCTTTGGGCGACACGGGAAAATCCTAGCCAAAAACATTCAGTACTTC. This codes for CASSFGRHGKILAKNIQYF. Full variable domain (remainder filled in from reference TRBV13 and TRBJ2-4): AAGVIQSPRHLIKEKRETATLKCYPIPRHDTVYWYQQGPGQDPQFLISFYEKMQSDKGSIPDRFSAQQFSDYHSELNMSSLELGDSALYFCASSFGRHGKILAKNIQYFGAGTRLSVL.